A selection of T cell receptor beta chains follows, all from one sample in a study of OX40 agonist ivuxolimab in advanced cancers. Generated by immunoSEQ multiplex PCR, the TCRdb table keeps only in-frame clones and is missing some. The table shows 25,000 to 35,000 clones, with 85% to 95% occurring only once. The sequenced sample was CD4+ or CD8+ T cells sorted from blood, obtained in a trial of the OX40 agonist ivuxolimab. The origin of the receptors is an adult with an advanced solid tumor such as melanoma, head and neck, liver or kidney cancer. Each CDR3 is given without its conserved first and last residue. D genes are given only for firm matches. Some rows have no size entry. The others give once, few or many, or a class for an expanded clone.

>TRBV19|NA|TRBD2
ASSLFLAGGYNEQF
>TRBV25-1|NA|NA
ASSDPGGRAQH
>TRBV27|NA|NA
ASSAEDPWGQTEAF
>TRBV27|NA|NA
ASSLDPWDEQF
>TRBV6-6|NA|NA
ASSVGPFDEQY
>TRBV5-4|NA|TRBD1
ASSLGRDRGDMGNQPQH
>TRBV19|NA|NA
ATRTGPSSYNEQF
>TRBV28|NA|NA
ASSLQGVINQPQH
>TRBV5-1|NA|NA
ASSSVSYEQY
>TRBV7-9|NA|NA
ASSQGGSGNTIY
>TRBV27|NA|NA
ASRDLTYEQY
>TRBV5-1|NA|NA
ASSYDREVQETQY
>TRBV5-6|NA|NA
ASSLGGTYEQY
>TRBV4-3|once|TRBD1
ASSLQGASGELF